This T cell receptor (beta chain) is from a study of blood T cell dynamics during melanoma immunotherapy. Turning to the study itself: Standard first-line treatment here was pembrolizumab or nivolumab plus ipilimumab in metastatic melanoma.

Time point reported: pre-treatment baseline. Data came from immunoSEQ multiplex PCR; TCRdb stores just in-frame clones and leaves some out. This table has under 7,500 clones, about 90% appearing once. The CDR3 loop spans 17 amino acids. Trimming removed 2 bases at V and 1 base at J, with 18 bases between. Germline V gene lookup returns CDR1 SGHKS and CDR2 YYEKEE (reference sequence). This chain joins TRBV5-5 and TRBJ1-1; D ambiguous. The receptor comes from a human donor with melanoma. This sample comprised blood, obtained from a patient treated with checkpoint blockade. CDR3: CASSFGLDRPWNTEAFF. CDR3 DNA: TGTGCCAGCAGCTTTGGCCTGGACCGCCCTTGGAACACTGAAGCTTTCTTT. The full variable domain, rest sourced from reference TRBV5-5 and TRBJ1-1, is DAGVTQSPTHLIKTRGQQVTLRCSPISGHKSVSWYQQVLGQGPQFIFQYYEKEERGRGNFPDRFSARQFPNYSSELNVNALLLGDSALYLCASSFGLDRPWNTEAFFGQGTRLTVV.